A single sample is the source of the 24 T cell receptor beta chains below, sequenced in a study of cytomegalovirus exposure and HLA in healthy donors. The PCR employed 60 Vbeta primers together with 13 Jbeta primers. The repertoire was sequenced with immunoSEQ multiplex PCR; TCRdb's copy has only in-frame clones and lacks some. The repertoire holds about 160,000 clones, with 70% to 85% as singletons. Input material: PBMCs. Every receptor here comes from a man aged 40-55 years in good health and CMV-seronegative.

This chain links TRBV30 with TRBJ2-1, with TRBD2 matching 10 bases. CDR1 and CDR2 from the germline V gene are GTSNPN and SVGIG (reference sequence). J lost 9 bases, V lost 5 bases, and 7 bases had no gene match. The CDR3 runs to 13 residues. CDR3 protein: CAWVGTSVTEQFF. The DNA of the CDR3 is TGTGCCTGGGTGGGGACTAGCGTCACTGAGCAGTTCTTC.

Remarks on this clone: One junction end does not reproduce the germline sequence, and a read error may be involved. The chain uses TRBV7-9 and TRBJ1-1; D is unclear. The germline V gene encodes CDR1 SEHNR and CDR2 FQNEAQ (reference sequence). CDR3 length equals 17 residues. The CDR3 region is CSSSPKPALGLTTEAFF. CDR3 sequence (DNA): TGTTCCAGCAGCCCTAAACCCGCCTTGGGCTTGACCACTGAAGCTTTCTTT.

V usage is TRBV7-8 and J usage is TRBJ1-3; no firm D call. Trimming removed 2 bases from V and 0 bases from J, with 5 bases in between. The length of the CDR3 is 14 residues. From germline, CDR1 is SGHVS and CDR2 FQNEAQ. CDR3 nucleotide sequence: TGTGCCAGCAGCTTATTAGTCTCTGGAAACACCATATATTTT. Encoded protein: CASSLLVSGNTIYF.

Written as DNA, the CDR3 is TGTGCCACAGTATTAGAGACTGCTAGCAATCAGCCCCAGCATTTT. It translates to CATVLETASNQPQHF. The chain employs TRBV19 and TRBJ1-5; D gene uncertain. Germline CDR1 LNHDA, CDR2 SQIVND (reference sequence). V lost 10 bases and J lost 0, with 16 bases in between. CDR3 length equals 15 residues.

The chain is built from TRBV15 and TRBJ2-5, with D uncertain. This CDR3 is 14 amino acids long. Germline assignment: CDR1 LNHNV and CDR2 YYDKDF (reference sequence). V was shortened by 0 bases and J by 1 base, with 6 bases between the two germline ends. The CDR3 nucleotides are TGTGCCACCAGCAGAGATCTGGCCCAAGAGACCCAGTACTTC. Its protein product is CATSRDLAQETQYF.

At least ten counts were recorded for this clone. The chain links TRBV6-1 to TRBJ1-4; 7 nucleotides agree with TRBD1. V shed 3 bases and J 5 bases; nucleotides not matched to a gene: 6. Germline V CDR1 and CDR2: MNHNS, SASEGT. The CDR3 extends over 15 amino acids. The CDR3 bases are TGTGCCAGCAGTGAGTCCGGGACAGAGAATGAAAAACTGTTTTTT. It codes for CASSESGTENEKLFF.

This chain connects TRBV9 to TRBJ1-1, with 8 nucleotides matching TRBD1. The V gene's germline CDR1 is SGDLS and CDR2 YYNGEE. CDR3 length: 14 residues. V was clipped by 3 bases and J by 5 bases; unmatched bases: 6. Here the CDR3 DNA reads TGTGCCAGCAGCGGCTCGACAGGGGTGACTGAAGCTTTCTTT. It encodes CASSGSTGVTEAFF.

This chain joins TRBV9 and TRBJ1-2, with TRBD1 as a possible D gene (6 bases). Germline-derived CDR1 and CDR2 are SGDLS and YYNGEE. Deletions cut 0 bases from V and 0 bases from J, with 9 bases between. CDR3 length: 15 amino acids. CDR3 loop: CASSVVGDTNYGYTF. In DNA form, the CDR3 reads TGTGCCAGCAGCGTAGTCGGGGACACTAACTATGGCTACACCTTC.

J is TRBJ1-4 and V is TRBV9; tentatively, D is TRBD1 (6 bases). CDR1 is SGDLS, CDR2 YYNGEE, per germline. The CDR3 loop spans 16 amino acids. V lost 0 bases, J lost 10 bases, and 19 bases lay in between. CDR3 DNA sequence: TGTGCCAGCAGCGTAGGTTTGCAGGGGATGAACAGAAAACTGTTTTTT. It codes for CASSVGLQGMNRKLFF.

V is TRBV28 and J is TRBJ1-4; 9 nucleotides line up with TRBD1. The junction had 2 bases not matched to a gene; V was cut back by 5 bases and J by 10 bases. CDR1 and CDR2 (germline): MDHEN, SYDVKM. The CDR3 contains 12 residues. For the CDR3, the DNA is TGTGCCAGCAGTGGACAGGGGCCAAAACTGTTTTTT. Its translation is CASSGQGPKLFF. The complete variable domain, with remaining parts taken from reference TRBV28 and TRBJ1-4, reads DVKVTQSSRYLVKRTGEKVFLECVQDMDHENMFWYRQDPGLGLRLIYFSYDVKMKEKGDIPEGYSVSREKKERFSLILESASTNQTSMYLCASSGQGPKLFFGSGTQLSVL.

The chain carries TRBV9 and TRBJ1-6, with 7 bases identical to TRBD1. The J segment lost 4 bases and the V segment lost 1 base, leaving 8 bases of the junction unmatched. The CDR3 runs 17 residues. CDR1 is SGDLS, CDR2 YYNGEE, per germline. This CDR3 reads CASSVSGTAHYNSPLHF. The CDR3 region has the DNA TGTGCCAGCAGCGTATCCGGGACAGCGCATTATAATTCACCCCTCCACTTT.

V is TRBV30 and J is TRBJ2-1; TRBD1 might be the D (5 bases). CDR3 size: 15 residues. Looked up from germline, CDR1 is GTSNPN and CDR2 is SVGIG (reference sequence). Deletions cut 3 bases from V and 0 bases from J, with 12 bases between. CDR3 bases: TGTGCCTGGAGCATAGGGGCACGCTCCTACAATGAGCAGTTCTTC. Protein: CAWSIGARSYNEQFF.

This chain uses TRBV10-3 with TRBJ2-1, with 9 bases matching TRBD2. Germline V lookup: CDR1 ENHRY, CDR2 SYGVKD. The CDR3 sequence is 15 residues long. The V segment lost 7 bases and the J segment 1 base; nucleotides outside the gene matches: 5. For the CDR3, the DNA is TGTGCCATCACCCGGGCGGGGGGGTCCTACAATGAGCAGTTCTTC. Protein product: CAITRAGGSYNEQFF.

This CDR3 reads CAWTPRQARGYEQYF. The CDR3 DNA reads as TGTGCCTGGACGCCCCGACAGGCGAGAGGGTACGAGCAGTACTTC. The gene calls are TRBV30 and TRBJ2-7; weak D call: TRBD1 (6 bases). The CDR3 is 15 amino acids. Between the trimmed V and J ends, which lost 4 bases and 4 bases, there was a span of 20 bases. The germline V gene has CDR1 GTSNPN and CDR2 SVGIG (reference sequence).

The J gene is TRBJ2-2, the V gene TRBV14, with D possibly TRBD1 on 6 matching bases. This CDR3 comprises 17 residues. The ends were cut back, 1 base at V and 4 bases at J, with 16 bases in the middle. Germline assignment: CDR1 SGHDN and CDR2 FVKESK. CDR3 in DNA: TGTGCCAGCAGCCAAGGGAGACAGGCCACTCTCACCGGGGAGCTGTTTTTT. Protein sequence: CASSQGRQATLTGELFF.

The chain recombines TRBV2 with TRBJ2-3; D is unresolved. The CDR3 runs to 12 residues. The V end lost 11 bases, the J end lost 4 bases, and 13 bases lay between the germline ends. Germline loops: CDR1 SNHLY, CDR2 FYNNEI. The CDR3 nucleotides read TGTGCCGGCCGCCTGTTCGCAGATACGCAGTATTTT. It is translated as CAGRLFADTQYF.

V is TRBV5-4 and J is TRBJ1-6, with D possibly matching TRBD1 (5 bases). Germline loops: CDR1 SGHNT, CDR2 YYREEE (reference sequence). The V end was cut by 3 bases, the J end by 10 bases, with 23 bases between. The CDR3 spans 17 residues. CDR3 coding DNA: TGTGCCAGCAGCTCCCCCAGCGCCGACAGTAAGGACTCACCCCTCCACTTT. It specifies CASSSPSADSKDSPLHF. Full variable domain (remainder filled in from reference TRBV5-4 and TRBJ1-6): ETGVTQSPTHLIKTRGQQVTLRCSSQSGHNTVSWYQQALGQGPQFIFQYYREEENGRGNFPPRFSGLQFPNYSSELNVNALELDDSALYLCASSSPSADSKDSPLHFGNGTRLTVT.

The CDR3: CASSRRAPDTGELFF. The CDR3 DNA sequence: TGTGCCAGCAGCAGGAGGGCTCCGGACACCGGGGAGCTGTTTTTT. The chain employs TRBV7-9 and TRBJ2-2, with a weak D call TRBD2 (6 bases). Germline CDR1 SEHNR, CDR2 FQNEAQ (reference sequence). Deletions cut 5 bases from V and 3 bases from J, with 13 bases between. The CDR3 totals 15 residues.

The chain combines TRBV11-2 with TRBJ2-3; 9 nucleotides line up with TRBD2. Trimming took 4 bases from V and 2 from J; bases not matched to a gene: 10. This CDR3 is built from 17 residues. The germline V gene encodes CDR1 SGHAT and CDR2 FQNNGV. CDR3 loop: CASSSFGAGGPTDTQYF. The CDR3 DNA is TGTGCCAGCAGCTCCTTTGGAGCGGGGGGACCCACAGATACGCAGTATTTT.

This chain uses TRBV27 with TRBJ2-1; TRBD1 aligns across 7 bases. This CDR3 has 15 residues. Germline values: CDR1 MNHEY, CDR2 SMNVEV (reference sequence). V dropped 4 bases and J dropped 1; count of bases not matched to a gene: 4. The CDR3 DNA follows: TGTGCCAGCAGTTGGGACAGAGGGTCCTACAATGAGCAGTTCTTC. Protein product: CASSWDRGSYNEQFF.

This sequence joins TRBV19 and TRBJ1-2, with D unclear. The V end was cut by 3 bases, the J end by 3 bases, with 11 bases between. This CDR3 is built from 14 residues. Germline lookup yields CDR1 LNHDA and CDR2 SQIVND (reference sequence). CDR3 amino acids: CASSIEGSHYGYTF. The CDR3 nucleotides read TGTGCCAGTAGTATCGAGGGCAGTCACTATGGCTACACCTTC.

Note on this clone: One end of the junction varies from germline; a read error may be responsible. The chain joins TRBV6-6 to TRBJ2-5; 8 bases are shared with TRBD2. This CDR3 comprises 16 residues. Germline V CDR1 and CDR2: MNHNY, SVGAGI (reference sequence). CDR3 sequence: CASSYSGGGPKSGWNF. CDR3 in DNA: TGTGCCAGCAGTTACTCGGGCGGGGGGCCTAAGAGTGGGTGGAACTTC.

The chain uses TRBV5-6 and TRBJ2-6; weak D call: TRBD2 (6 bases). Per germline, CDR1 SGHDT and CDR2 YYEEEE. The CDR3 consists of 16 residues. V lost 1 base to trimming and J lost 3 bases, with 11 bases between them. The CDR3 spells CASSLTERVGANVLTF. The CDR3 DNA is TGTGCCAGCAGCTTGACGGAGCGGGTTGGGGCCAACGTCCTGACTTTC.

The V and J genes are TRBV6-6 and TRBJ1-5; 10 bases are shared with TRBD1. Trimming removed 6 bases from V and 7 bases from J; junction bases left unmatched: 3. The length of the CDR3 is 13 residues. Germline CDR1 and CDR2: MNHNY and SVGAGI (reference sequence). CDR3: CASRAGQGQPQHF. The CDR3 DNA is TGTGCCAGCAGGGCGGGACAGGGGCAGCCCCAGCATTTT.